This T cell receptor beta chain was identified in a study of cytomegalovirus exposure and HLA in healthy donors. In the case of this clone: Antigen specificity is unknown.

Study-level findings and limits: HLA alleles showed associations with around 15,000 TCR beta sequences in a later analysis, at a 0.05 false discovery rate. Serostatus for CMV was the only available immune exposure information.

60 Vbeta and 13 Jbeta primers were used in PCR. How the authors handled the data: The authors later counted roughly 76 million unique TCR beta chains, approximately 10 million of them shared. The method was immunoSEQ multiplex PCR; TCRdb's version includes in-frame clones alone and lacks a portion of them. The V and J calls and the clone size are those of that table, but D and trimming were determined from the DNA. The table includes tens of thousands of clones, about 80% detected once. Germline assignment: CDR1 SGHDN and CDR2 FVKESK. V was trimmed by 2 bases and J by 1 base, leaving 11 bases between them. CDR3 length: 15 residues.

This chain connects TRBV14 to TRBJ1-1, with a possible D match to TRBD1 (5 bases). This clonotype originated in a man aged 50 to 60 in good health and CMV-seropositive. The material sequenced was PBMCs. The CDR3 loop is CASSQQGQPNTEAFF. CDR3 bases: TGTGCCAGCAGCCAACAAGGACAACCGAACACTGAAGCTTTCTTT. Combining the CDR3 with reference TRBV14 and TRBJ1-1 gives the whole variable domain EAGVTQFPSHSVIEKGQTVTLRCDPISGHDNLYWYRRVMGKEIKFLLHFVKESKQDESGMPNNRFLAERTGGTYSTLKVQPAELEDSGVYFCASSQQGQPNTEAFFGQGTRLTVV.